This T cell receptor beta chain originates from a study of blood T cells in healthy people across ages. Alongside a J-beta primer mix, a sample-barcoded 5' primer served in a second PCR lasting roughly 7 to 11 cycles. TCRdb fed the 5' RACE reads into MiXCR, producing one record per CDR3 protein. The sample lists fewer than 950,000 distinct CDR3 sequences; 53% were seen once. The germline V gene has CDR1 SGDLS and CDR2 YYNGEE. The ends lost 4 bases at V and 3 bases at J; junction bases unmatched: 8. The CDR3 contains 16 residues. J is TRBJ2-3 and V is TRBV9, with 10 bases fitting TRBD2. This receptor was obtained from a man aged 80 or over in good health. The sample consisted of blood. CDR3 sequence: CASSFSSGRRTDTQYF. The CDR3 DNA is TGTGCCAGCAGCTTTTCTAGCGGGAGAAGGACAGATACGCAGTATTTT.